The sequence of this T cell receptor beta chain was determined in a study of blood T cell repertoires in COVID-19 (dated by TCRdb to 2020 to 2022). Study-level background: The collaborator samples originated in the United States, Italy and Spain and spanned the acute and convalescent phases of COVID-19. The repertoires were made available in a free public database intended to serve as a resource for research on the immune response to SARS-CoV-2. The prospective study material was composed of cDNA or gDNA derived from T cells, B-cell-depleted T cells, or PBMCs. The samples were drawn from the first 160 participants of the ongoing ImmuneRACE study and from 1,254 subjects provided by 6 global collaborators. HLA class I and class II types, where available, came from metadata supplied by the sample provider rather than from assay-based typing. The dataset comprised deeply sampled blood TCRbeta repertoires from subjects exposed to, actively infected with, or recovered from COVID-19. The sample metadata nearly always contained a de-identified subject ID, COVID-19 status, age in years and sex.

Details on this clone: What this receptor recognizes is not known. Base qualities are missing; no much larger clone stands one base away.

In the prospective study, participants were roughly 18 to 90 years old, resided in 20 to 30 geographic areas of the United States, and were enrolled through a virtual design. In the prospective study, cohorts were assigned on the basis of participant-reported clinical history obtained from a screening survey and a study questionnaire. Recovered participants in ImmuneRACE Cohort 3 were defined by two consecutive negative NP/OP PCR tests, clearance by a healthcare professional, or resolution of symptoms. In the prospective study, whole blood, serum and a nasopharyngeal or oropharyngeal swab were collected from each participant by mobile phlebotomists. Over a roughly two-month period, participants in the prospective study had the option of providing additional blood draws and questionnaires. Blood samples from the prospective study were shipped frozen or at room temperature prior to DNA extraction.

Broader findings and caveats from the paper: The amount of clinical and demographic metadata varied by source and participant and was provided uncurated.

CDR1 and CDR2 are drawn from the germline V gene: MDHEN, SYDVKM. V is shortened by 6 bases, J by 3 bases, and the region joining them spans 15 bases. Including the terminal cysteine and phenylalanine, the CDR3 comprises 15 residues. Only CDR3 DNA is held: 45 bases, read in frame from base 1. The immunoSEQ Assay, a bias-controlled multiplex PCR, was used to amplify TCRbeta CDR3 regions from genomic DNA. As for how the authors treated the data: Nucleated cell counts per sample were estimated from amplification of reference gene primers within the assay. Sequence reads were collapsed and filtered to measure the absolute abundance of every unique TCRbeta CDR3 rearrangement. For each sample, productive Simpson clonality was calculated by taking the square root of Simpson's diversity index across productive rearrangements. TCRdb retrieved this table from immuneACCESS and kept in-frame rearrangements only. Not all clones are present; in checked studies, unresolved V genes account for under half, and no reason is known for the remainder. V, J and clone size are taken as reported in that table, and D and trimming were inferred from the DNA itself. The sample includes roughly 300,000 clones, with 85% observed a single time. The ten most abundant clones make up around 2.3% of the sample.

The TCR comes from a woman in her forties or fifties who had recovered from COVID-19. The chain joins TRBV28 to TRBJ1-5, and perhaps TRBD1 as D gene, on 5 matching bases. The sequenced sample consisted of PBMCs or T cells enriched from blood (not recorded which). The nucleotides are TGTGCCAGCAGAATGGGCGACAGAAACAATCAGCCCCAGCATTTT. The encoded protein is CASRMGDRNNQPQHF.